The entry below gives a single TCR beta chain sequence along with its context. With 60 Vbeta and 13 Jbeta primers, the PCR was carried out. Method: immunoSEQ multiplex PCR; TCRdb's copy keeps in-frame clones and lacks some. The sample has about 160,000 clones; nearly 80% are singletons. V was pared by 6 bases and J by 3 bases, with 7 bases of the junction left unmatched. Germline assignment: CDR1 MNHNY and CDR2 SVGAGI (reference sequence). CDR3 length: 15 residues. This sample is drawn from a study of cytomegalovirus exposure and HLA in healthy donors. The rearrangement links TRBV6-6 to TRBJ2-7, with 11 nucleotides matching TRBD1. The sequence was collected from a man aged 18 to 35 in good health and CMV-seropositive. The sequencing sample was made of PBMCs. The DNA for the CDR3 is TGTGCCAGCAGGGGGATGGGACAGGGGGACTACGAGCAGTACTTC. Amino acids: CASRGMGQGDYEQYF.